Listed below are T cell receptor beta chains from one sample, sequenced in a study of control samples from healthy donors and cancer patients. Sequencing used immunoSEQ multiplex PCR; TCRdb keeps in-frame clones, though not all of them. Of 150,000 to 200,000 clones listed, around 91% are singletons. Input material: blood. The source is a woman aged 50 to 60 in good health. The CDR3 runs from the conserved cysteine through the conserved F or W. D genes are given only for firm matches. For some rows the clone size is stated as once, few or many, or as a class when expanded; others skip it.

CDR3: CATSRDQALYGYTF; DNA: TGTGCCACCAGCAGAGATCAGGCCCTCTATGGCTACACCTTC; J: TRBJ1-2; size: .; D: .; V: TRBV15
CDR3: CASGGARGGPSGANVLTF; DNA: TGTGCCAGCGGGGGGGCCAGGGGGGGACCTTCTGGGGCCAACGTCCTGACTTTC; J: TRBJ2-6; size: .; D: .; V: TRBV2
CDR3: CASSQDRTGTRAFF; DNA: TGTGCCAGCAGCCAAGATCGAACCGGGACTCGGGCTTTCTTT; J: TRBJ1-1; size: .; D: .; V: TRBV4-2
CDR3: CASSLIYGSLTGELFF; DNA: TGTGCCAGCAGCTTAATCTACGGTAGCCTCACCGGGGAGCTGTTTTTT; J: TRBJ2-2; size: .; D: .; V: TRBV7-6
CDR3: CAISFGGVMANEQFF; DNA: TGTGCCATCAGCTTCGGGGGGGTTATGGCCAATGAGCAGTTCTTC; J: TRBJ2-1; size: .; D: TRBD2; V: TRBV10-3
CDR3: CASSLNNQPQHF; DNA: TGTGCCAGTAGTCTAAACAATCAGCCCCAGCATTTT; J: TRBJ1-5; size: .; D: .; V: TRBV19
CDR3: CASRGSIEQFF; DNA: TGTGCCAGCAGGGGGTCCATTGAGCAGTTCTTC; J: TRBJ2-1; size: .; D: .; V: TRBV2
CDR3: CASREGLAGGGGRGETQYF; DNA: TGTGCCAGCAGGGAAGGACTAGCGGGAGGGGGTGGCAGGGGAGAGACCCAGTACTTC; J: TRBJ2-5; size: few; D: TRBD2; V: TRBV6-1
CDR3: CASSLPKNTEAFF; DNA: TGTGCCAGCAGCTTACCTAAGAACACTGAAGCTTTCTTT; J: TRBJ1-1; size: .; D: .; V: TRBV7-9
CDR3: CASSSPGYRTSGSSYNEQFF; DNA: TGTGCCAGCAGTTCCCCCGGATACAGAACTAGCGGGAGCTCCTACAATGAGCAGTTCTTC; J: TRBJ2-1; size: .; D: TRBD2; V: TRBV6-2/TRBV6-3
CDR3: CASSLEGVVSQPQHF; DNA: TGTGCCAGCAGCTTAGAGGGAGTAGTGAGTCAGCCCCAGCATTTT; J: TRBJ1-5; size: .; D: .; V: TRBV7-9
CDR3: CASSPRRSLVDTQYF; DNA: TGTGCCAGCAGCCCGAGGAGGAGCTTGGTAGATACGCAGTATTTT; J: TRBJ2-3; size: .; D: .; V: TRBV11-2
CDR3: CASSQELGTGTGNTIYF; DNA: TGCGCCAGCAGCCAAGAATTAGGGACAGGGACTGGAAACACCATATATTTT; J: TRBJ1-3; size: .; D: TRBD1; V: TRBV4-3
CDR3: CACSTSERDTGELFF; DNA: TGTGCCTGTTCGACTAGCGAAAGGGACACCGGGGAGCTGTTTTTT; J: TRBJ2-2; size: .; D: TRBD2; V: TRBV19
CDR3: CASTDGTLQFF; DNA: TGTGCCAGCACGGACGGGACTCTGCAGTTCTTC; J: TRBJ2-1; size: .; D: .; V: TRBV12-3/TRBV12-4
CDR3: CASSQGRGNPYEQYF; DNA: TGTGCCAGCAGCCAAGGTCGGGGGAACCCCTACGAGCAGTACTTC; J: TRBJ2-7; size: .; D: .; V: TRBV3-1/TRBV3-2